The following is a TCR beta chain sequence with its context. The antigen remains unidentified. Germline values: CDR1 MNHEY, CDR2 SVGAGI. The CDR3 is 15 amino acids. The trim removed 0 bases at V and 4 bases at J, leaving 3 bases unmatched. The sample is drawn from a study of shared clonotypes between healthy human individuals. Study at large: CD4 naive and CD4 memory each took three plates per donor, while CD8 naive took two and CD8 memory one.

Overall study results and limits: Only a few donors were included, so the genetic and exposure-history diversity represented was limited.

It was CD45RO-negative cells, positively selected for CCR7, that made up naive CD8 cells, with terminally differentiated effector memory CD45RA+ cells excluded. The assay was immunoSEQ multiplex PCR, and TCRdb's table has in-frame clones only and misses some. The table has hundreds of thousands of clones, 80% to 95% seen once. V and J are TRBV6-5 and TRBJ1-5; TRBD1 agrees at 7 bases. The material sequenced was naive CD8+ T cells sorted from blood. The sequence derives from a young man in good health. For the CDR3, the DNA is TGTGCCAGCAGTTACTCAGCAGGGGGGAATCAGCCCCAGCATTTT. Translation gives CASSYSAGGNQPQHF.